Given below is one TCR beta chain in context. Its antigen is not identified. Deletions cut 5 bases from V and 3 bases from J, with 14 bases between. Germline CDR1 is SEHNR and CDR2 is FQNEAQ (reference sequence). This CDR3 has 15 residues. Sequenced by immunoSEQ multiplex PCR; TCRdb stores in-frame clones only, minus some. The sample has fewer than 25,000 clones; over 90% are singletons. The data were taken from a study of lymphopenia after photon versus proton radiotherapy. General study results and limits: Authors raise, but do not show, better survival with proton therapy. Photon-treated patients lost naive T cells and TCR diversity; proton-treated stayed stable. Larger post-nadir TCR diversity loss correlated inversely with survival in deceased patients.

This chain uses TRBV7-9 with TRBJ2-1, with unresolved D. The sequenced sample was peripheral blood, obtained from a patient treated with proton-based radiotherapy. The receptor was derived from a woman in her 70s with pancreatic cancer. Some clones in this sample may be carry-over from other donors' samples. CDR3 nucleotides: TGTGCCAGCAGCCACCCCGAACCAGACTACAATGAGCAGTTCTTC. This encodes CASSHPEPDYNEQFF.